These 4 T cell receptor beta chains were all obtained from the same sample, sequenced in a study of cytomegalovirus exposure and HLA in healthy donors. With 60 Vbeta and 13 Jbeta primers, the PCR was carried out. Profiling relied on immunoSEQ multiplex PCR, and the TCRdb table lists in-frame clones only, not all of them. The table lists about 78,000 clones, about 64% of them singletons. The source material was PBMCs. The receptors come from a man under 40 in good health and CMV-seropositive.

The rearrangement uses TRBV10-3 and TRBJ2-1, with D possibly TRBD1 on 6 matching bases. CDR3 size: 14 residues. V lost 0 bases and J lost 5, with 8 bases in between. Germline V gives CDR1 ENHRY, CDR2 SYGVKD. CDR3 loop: CAISESAGDNEQFF. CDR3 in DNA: TGTGCCATCAGTGAGTCGGCAGGGGACAATGAGCAGTTCTTC.

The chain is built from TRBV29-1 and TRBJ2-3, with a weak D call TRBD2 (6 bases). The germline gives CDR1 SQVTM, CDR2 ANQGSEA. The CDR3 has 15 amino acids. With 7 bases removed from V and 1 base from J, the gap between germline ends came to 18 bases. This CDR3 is CSADPLGEGTDTQYF. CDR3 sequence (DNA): TGCAGCGCCGACCCACTAGGGGAGGGCACAGATACGCAGTATTTT.

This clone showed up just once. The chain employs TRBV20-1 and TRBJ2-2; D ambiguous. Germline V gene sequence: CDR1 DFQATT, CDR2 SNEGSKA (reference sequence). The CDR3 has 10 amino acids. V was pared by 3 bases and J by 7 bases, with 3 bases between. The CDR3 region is CSASNGELFF. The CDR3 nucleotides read TGCAGTGCTAGTAACGGGGAGCTGTTTTTT.

The chain's CDR3 is CASRSGQVKSDEQYF. The DNA for the CDR3 is TGTGCCAGCAGGTCAGGACAGGTTAAAAGCGACGAGCAGTACTTC. V and J are TRBV13 and TRBJ2-7; 7 bases agree with TRBD1. From germline, CDR1 is PRHDT and CDR2 FYEKMQ (reference sequence). V lost 6 bases to trimming and J lost 5 bases; unmatched junction nucleotides: 13. The CDR3 sequence is 15 residues long.